A selection of T cell receptor beta chains follows, all from one sample in a study of blood T cells in healthy people across ages. Each CDR3 protein is one row after TCRdb ran MiXCR on the 5' RACE reads. The data hold about 800,000 distinct CDR3 sequences, with approximately 25% observed a single time. These data also featured in a second study, about T cells of mothers and their children.

The sample comprised blood. Receptors were obtained from a boy between 10 and 17 years old in good health. CDR3s include the opening cysteine and the closing phenylalanine or tryptophan.

J	V	CDR3
TRBJ1-4	TRBV7-2	CASSFSSTAPDVEKLFF
TRBJ2-5	TRBV10-3	CAIGAGGLETQYF
TRBJ2-3	TRBV5-1	CASSSYYRETDTQYF
NA	TRBV28	CASKAQAGEQYF
NA	TRBV28	CASSPDRTPSPNEQFF
NA	TRBV7-2	CASANSAGMIYEQYF
TRBJ2-1	TRBV12-3/TRBV12-4	CASGFGLGYYNEQFF
TRBJ2-7	TRBV7-2	CASSLTAESYEQCF
TRBJ2-3	TRBV20-1	CSAYSGTSGGATDTQYF
TRBJ2-7	TRBV5-1	CASSSQTGAYEQYF
NA	TRBV29-1	CSVEGLEYEGNEQFF
TRBJ2-7	TRBV7-2	CASSPRQAYEQYF
TRBJ2-1	TRBV7-9	CASSLEAQKQFF
TRBJ2-5	TRBV7-7	CASSLAQGTSQETQYF
TRBJ1-2	TRBV5-1	CASSSGQSGGYTF
TRBJ2-3	TRBV5-1	CASSLSPGATDTQYF
TRBJ2-5	TRBV4-3	CASSPFVAGTLGKTQYF
TRBJ1-3	TRBV5-1	CASSLGQATGNTIYF
TRBJ1-1	TRBV11-2	CASSLVTVATEAFF
TRBJ2-1	TRBV20-1	CSARSLVKGNNEQFF
TRBJ2-3	TRBV6-5	CASSSRRSTDTQYF
TRBJ2-1	TRBV27	CASSSALAGGPYNEQFF
TRBJ2-5	TRBV5-1	CASSLEYQETQYF
TRBJ2-4	TRBV28	CASSLYLGLAELEGGAKNIQYF
NA	TRBV5-1	CASSLDYGRTYEQYF
TRBJ1-2	TRBV28	CASSANRGRGYGYTF
TRBJ1-5	TRBV2	CASSEWDRDQPRHF
TRBJ1-1	TRBV2	CASRGRPNTEAFF
TRBJ2-1	TRBV7-3	CASSPLGADSYNEQFF
TRBJ1-4	TRBV2	CASIRQGGEKLFF
TRBJ2-3	TRBV12-3/TRBV12-4	CASSFRDYADTQYF
TRBJ2-5	TRBV29-1	CSVEIAGRYEQCF
TRBJ2-7	TRBV19	CASSIQGGYEQYF
TRBJ2-5	TRBV6-6	CASSPPGGPEQYF
NA	TRBV4-3	CASSLGTSNLYEQYF
TRBJ2-7	TRBV6-1	CASTPGLLLSYEQYF
TRBJ2-3	TRBV7-3	CASSSRQGDTQYF